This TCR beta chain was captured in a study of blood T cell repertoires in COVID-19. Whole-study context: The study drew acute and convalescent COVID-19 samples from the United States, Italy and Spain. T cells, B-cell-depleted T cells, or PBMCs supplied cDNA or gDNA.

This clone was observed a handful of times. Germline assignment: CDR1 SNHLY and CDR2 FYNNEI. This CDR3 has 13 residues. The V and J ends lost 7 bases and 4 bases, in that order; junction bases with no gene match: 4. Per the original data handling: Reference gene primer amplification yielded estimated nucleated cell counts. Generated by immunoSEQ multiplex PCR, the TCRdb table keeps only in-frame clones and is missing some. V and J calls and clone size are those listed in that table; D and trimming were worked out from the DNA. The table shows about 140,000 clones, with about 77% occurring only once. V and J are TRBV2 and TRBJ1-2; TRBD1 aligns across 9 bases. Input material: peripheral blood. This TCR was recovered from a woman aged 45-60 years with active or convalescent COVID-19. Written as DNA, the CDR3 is TGTGCCAGCACGGGGACAGGGATCTATGGCTACACCTTC. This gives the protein CASTGTGIYGYTF.